The 21 T cell receptor beta chains reported below all come from one sample, sequenced in a study of control samples from healthy donors and cancer patients (dated by TCRdb to between 2020 and 2021). Libraries came from the immunoSEQ multiplex PCR assay. The table comes from immuneACCESS by way of TCRdb, which keeps in-frame sequences with V and J called. Part of the clones is missing from these tables; in studies checked, under half for an unresolved V gene and the rest for unknown reasons. For this sample the table gives about 160,000 clones, of which 93% were detected only once. The ten largest account for roughly 4.3% of the sample. Material: blood. The source is a woman in her fifties or sixties in good health.

The V call is TRBV27, the J call TRBJ1-6, with D hard to call. Trimming removed 8 bases at V and 8 bases at J, with 10 bases between. Germline V gene data show CDR1 as MNHEY and CDR2 as SMNVEV (reference sequence). CDR3 length equals 12 residues. The chain's CDR3 is CASSRLYSPLHF. The CDR3 DNA follows: TGTGCCAGCTCAAGACTGTATTCACCCCTCCACTTT.

V and J are TRBV10-2 and TRBJ2-2; TRBD2 agrees at 7 bases. Trimming at V came to 4 bases and at J to 1 base, leaving 0 bases not matched to a gene. Looked up from germline, CDR1 is WSHSY and CDR2 is SAAADI. This CDR3 comprises 14 residues. The CDR3: CASSGTRNTGELFF. The CDR3 nucleotides are TGCGCCAGCAGTGGGACTAGGAACACCGGGGAGCTGTTTTTT.

This chain joins TRBV29-1 and TRBJ1-1; the match to TRBD1 covers 7 bases. V lost 4 bases to trimming and J lost 4 bases; unmatched junction nucleotides: 3. This CDR3 is built from 12 residues. Germline-derived CDR1 and CDR2 are SQVTM and ANQGSEA. The DNA for the CDR3 is TGCAGCGTTGTCAGGGGGGGCACTGAAGCTTTCTTT. The encoded protein is CSVVRGGTEAFF. The variable domain in full, completed from reference TRBV29-1 and TRBJ1-1, reads SAVISQKPSRDICQRGTSLTIQCQVDSQVTMMFWYRQQPGQSLTLIATANQGSEATYESGFVIDKFPISRPNLTFSTLTVSNMSPEDSSIYLCSVVRGGTEAFFGQGTRLTVV.

The CDR3 nucleotides read TGTGCCAGCAGTTCTCTCGGACTAGGTGGCTACACCTTC. This codes for CASSSLGLGGYTF. The chain joins TRBV12-3 or TRBV12-4 to TRBJ1-2; D gene ambiguous. The CDR3 is 13 amino acids. Trimming left V 4 bases short and J 7 bases short, with 13 bases between.

Points on this clone: The identical CDR3 is also encoded by other nucleotide sequences in the sample. Written as DNA, the CDR3 is TGCGCCAGCAGCTTGGGGCCAGGGGGCGGCGGGGAGCTGTTTTTT. It yields the protein CASSLGPGGGGELFF. The chain combines TRBV5-1 with TRBJ2-2, with TRBD1 matching 8 bases. The CDR3 extends over 15 amino acids. The ends lost 0 bases at V and 7 bases at J; junction bases unmatched: 5. Germline assignment: CDR1 SGHRS and CDR2 YFSETQ.

The chain recombines TRBV10-1 with TRBJ1-4; possible D gene TRBD1, 5 bases. The germline CDR1 and CDR2 sequences are WNHNN and SYGVQD (reference sequence). With 10 bases removed from V and 6 bases from J, the gap between germline ends came to 15 bases. CDR3 length: 13 residues. In DNA form, the CDR3 reads TGCGCCACCTCGCGCGGGGGGGATGAAAAACTGTTTTTT. Translating gives CATSRGGDEKLFF.

V is TRBV18 and J is TRBJ1-6, with TRBD1 matching over 7 bases. J gave up 5 bases and V 4 bases, and 2 bases lay outside the gene matches. The CDR3 loop spans 14 amino acids. Germline V CDR1 and CDR2: KGHSH, LQKENI. CDR3 sequence (DNA): TGTGCCAGCTCACAGCAGGGGGATAATTCACCCCTCCACTTT. This translates into CASSQQGDNSPLHF.

This clone was detected only a few times. The chain couples TRBV4-3 to TRBJ1-5; 7 nucleotides line up with TRBD1. Germline CDR1 LGHNA, CDR2 YSLEER. J was trimmed by 3 bases and V by 6 bases; bases with no gene match: 11. The CDR3 is made up of 16 amino acids. This CDR3 is CASSDSRDRDNQPQHF. DNA for the CDR3: TGCGCCAGCAGTGATAGCCGGGACAGAGACAATCAGCCCCAGCATTTT.

This rearrangement joins TRBV9 to TRBJ1-3, with D perhaps TRBD1 (5 bases). Looked up from germline, CDR1 is SGDLS and CDR2 is YYNGEE. There are 15 residues in the CDR3. V lost 3 bases, J lost 0 bases, and 10 bases lay in between. CDR3 sequence reads: CASSAIGASGNTIYF. The CDR3 DNA reads TGTGCCAGCAGCGCGATTGGGGCCTCTGGAAACACCATATATTTT.

The rearrangement uses TRBV4-1 and TRBJ1-4; the match to TRBD1 covers 7 bases. This CDR3 comprises 14 residues. The trim removed 4 bases at V and 6 bases at J, leaving 5 bases unmatched. CDR1 and CDR2 (germline): MGHRA, YSYEKL. CDR3 protein: CASSPGQLDEKLFF. In nucleotides, the CDR3 is TGCGCCAGCAGCCCGGGACAGCTGGATGAAAAACTGTTTTTT.

The chain combines TRBV13 with TRBJ1-2; possible D gene TRBD1, 6 bases. CDR3 size: 22 residues. The germline V and J ends were trimmed by 5 bases and 3 bases, with 37 bases remaining between them. From germline, CDR1 is PRHDT and CDR2 FYEKMQ (reference sequence). The CDR3 region is CASSPAGAPVLEAGRTDYGYTF. CDR3 bases: TGTGCCAGCAGCCCCGCAGGGGCCCCGGTTCTTGAAGCAGGGCGTACGGACTATGGCTACACCTTC.

CDR3 protein: CASRGQTHSNEQFF. CDR3 in DNA: TGTGCCAGCAGGGGACAGACTCACTCCAATGAGCAGTTCTTC. The chain joins TRBV5-4 to TRBJ2-1, with TRBD1 matching 7 bases. The junction had 8 bases not matched to a gene; V was cut back by 5 bases and J by 6 bases. This CDR3 has 14 residues. Germline values: CDR1 SGHNT, CDR2 YYREEE (reference sequence).

This clone appeared once. The CDR3 is CASSLVAGLYGYTF. The CDR3 DNA sequence: TGTGCCAGCAGCTTGGTTGCAGGACTCTATGGCTACACCTTC. The chain uses TRBV5-6 and TRBJ1-2; no reliable D call. This CDR3 is built from 14 residues. V lost 0 bases to trimming and J lost 4 bases, with 10 bases between them. Germline V gene data show CDR1 as SGHDT and CDR2 as YYEEEE.

Only a few counts were recorded for this clone. The chain uses TRBV2 and TRBJ1-5; no firm D call. Germline V gene sequence: CDR1 SNHLY, CDR2 FYNNEI. V was cut by 8 bases and J by 0 bases, with 14 bases left in between. This CDR3 is 15 amino acids long. The chain's CDR3 is CASGRLGYSNQPQHF. CDR3 bases: TGTGCCAGCGGGAGATTGGGCTATAGCAATCAGCCCCAGCATTTT.

The J gene is TRBJ1-6, the V gene TRBV5-4; the match to TRBD1 covers 8 bases. CDR3 length: 17 amino acids. The V gene end was trimmed by 4 bases and the J gene end by 3 bases; junction bases not matched to a gene: 9. Germline lookup yields CDR1 SGHNT and CDR2 YYREEE (reference sequence). This CDR3 is CASSPGQTGVYNSPLHF. DNA of the CDR3: TGTGCCAGCAGCCCCGGACAGACAGGGGTCTATAATTCACCCCTCCACTTT.

The CDR3 here is CASSLGGRGANVLTF. As DNA, the CDR3 is TGTGCCAGCAGCTTAGGAGGGAGAGGGGCCAACGTCCTGACTTTC. The V call is TRBV7-3, the J call TRBJ2-6, with a tentative D call TRBD2 (6 bases). V gave up 2 bases and J gave up 4 bases, with 9 bases separating them. Germline V CDR1 and CDR2: SGHTA, FQGTGA. The CDR3 loop spans 15 amino acids.

This clone has just one count. The chain couples TRBV5-4 to TRBJ1-2; TRBD1 agrees at 7 bases. V lost 3 bases to trimming and J lost 4 bases; unmatched junction nucleotides: 6. The CDR3 contains 14 residues. Germline-derived CDR1 and CDR2 are SGHNT and YYREEE (reference sequence). The CDR3 loop reads CASSSQGVLYGYTF. The CDR3 region has the DNA TGTGCCAGCAGCTCGCAGGGGGTCCTCTATGGCTACACCTTC.

With regard to this clone: Germline is not matched at one junction end, which may reflect a read error. The gene calls are TRBV11-2 and TRBJ1-3, with D possibly matching TRBD1 (5 bases). The CDR3 runs 14 residues. Germline CDR1 SGHAT, CDR2 FQNNGV. The CDR3 DNA is TGTGCCAACAGCTTTGGGGGTTCAGGAAACACCATATATTTT. Encoded protein: CANSFGGSGNTIYF.

This chain links TRBV6-6 with TRBJ2-2; TRBD2 matches at 8 bases. The V segment lost 5 bases and the J segment 7 bases; nucleotides outside the gene matches: 15. Germline CDR1 MNHNY, CDR2 SVGAGI (reference sequence). This CDR3 has 17 amino acids. In DNA form, the CDR3 reads TGTGCCAGCAGTCCTCATCCACCGGGGGGGCCGAGCGGGGAGCTGTTTTTT. It translates to CASSPHPPGGPSGELFF.

The chain employs TRBV6-5 and TRBJ1-5; D is unclear. Trimming removed 0 bases from V and 3 bases from J, with 12 bases in between. The CDR3 totals 16 residues. Germline loops: CDR1 MNHEY, CDR2 SVGAGI. The CDR3 spells CASSYSSKGFNQPQHF. DNA of the CDR3: TGTGCCAGCAGTTACTCGTCAAAAGGGTTCAATCAGCCCCAGCATTTT.

The chain has TRBV7-9 and TRBJ1-1; possibly TRBD1 for D (5 bases). The CDR3 totals 17 residues. From germline, CDR1 is SEHNR and CDR2 FQNEAQ (reference sequence). V dropped 2 bases and J dropped 3 bases, with 19 bases sitting between them. CDR3 residues: CASSLLRGARGDTEAFF. In DNA form, the CDR3 reads TGTGCCAGCAGCTTACTACGAGGGGCGCGGGGCGACACTGAAGCTTTCTTT.